This passage covers 32 T cell receptor beta chains from one sample sequenced in a study of blood T cell dynamics during melanoma immunotherapy. TCRdb's copy holds only in-frame clones and misses some; the assay was immunoSEQ multiplex PCR. The table includes approximately 10,000 clones, around 85% detected once. The time point was: week 3, after first cycle of checkpoint inhibitor. The starting material was blood, obtained from a patient treated with checkpoint blockade. The receptors come from a human donor with melanoma.

The chain uses TRBV15 and TRBJ1-1; D not certain. V lost 0 bases and J lost 8, with 10 bases in between. CDR1 and CDR2 (germline): LNHNV, YYDKDF (reference sequence). The CDR3 extends over 13 amino acids. The CDR3, as DNA: TGTGCCACCAGCAGAGATGGGAAAACCGAAGCTTTCTTT. It encodes CATSRDGKTEAFF.

V usage is TRBV7-6 and J usage is TRBJ1-1, with 7 bases fitting TRBD1. CDR1 and CDR2 (germline): SGHVS, FNYEAQ. J gave up 5 bases and V 6 bases, and 12 bases lay outside the gene matches. The length of the CDR3 is 15 residues. The CDR3 coding sequence is TGTGCCAGCAGTTCCCTTAACAGGGGAAGTACTGAAGCTTTCTTT. It codes for CASSSLNRGSTEAFF.

The CDR3, as DNA: TGTGCCAGCCACAAGGAGAACACCGGGGAGCTGTTTTTT. Protein product: CASHKENTGELFF. The genes are TRBV6-1 and TRBJ2-2, with unresolved D. CDR1 MNHNS and CDR2 SASEGT come from the germline V gene. V was clipped by 8 bases and J by 1 base, with 8 bases between them. The CDR3 sequence is 13 residues long.

The CDR3: CASSSRQWTRGTPPSSYEQYF. The CDR3 nucleotides read TGTGCCAGCAGCTCAAGACAATGGACTAGAGGCACTCCCCCAAGCTCCTACGAGCAGTACTTC. The chain has TRBV7-8 and TRBJ2-7, with 7 bases matching TRBD2. V was clipped by 4 bases and J by 0 bases; unmatched bases: 24. The CDR3 consists of 21 residues. Germline loops: CDR1 SGHVS, CDR2 FQNEAQ.

V usage is TRBV10-3 and J usage is TRBJ1-5, with 7 bases that match TRBD1. Germline assignment: CDR1 ENHRY and CDR2 SYGVKD. Unmatched junction bases numbered 6, after V lost 4 bases and J lost 6 bases. The CDR3 is 14 residues long. CDR3 residues: CAISGQGEGQPQHF. The CDR3 DNA is TGTGCCATCAGTGGACAGGGTGAGGGTCAGCCCCAGCATTTT.

J is TRBJ2-3 and V is TRBV10-3; D gene ambiguous. Germline CDR1 reads ENHRY; CDR2 reads SYGVKD. The V end lost 6 bases, the J end lost 8 bases, and 9 bases lay between the germline ends. CDR3 length: 11 residues. CDR3 sequence (DNA): TGTGCCATCAGCTCGTCGGTTACGCAGTATTTT. This translates into CAISSSVTQYF.

The rearrangement links TRBV28 to TRBJ1-5, with D possibly matching TRBD1 (6 bases). CDR1 and CDR2 (germline): MDHEN, SYDVKM. Trimming removed 2 bases from V and 4 bases from J, with 9 bases in between. CDR3 length: 14 residues. The CDR3 here is CASSLIRGNQPQHF. For the CDR3, the DNA is TGTGCCAGCAGTTTAATTAGGGGGAATCAGCCCCAGCATTTT.

The chain is built from TRBV29-1 and TRBJ2-7; D is possibly TRBD2 (6 bases). The CDR3 totals 14 residues. Per the germline V gene, CDR1 is SQVTM and CDR2 is ANQGSEA. Trimming removed 6 bases from V and 1 base from J, with 16 bases in between. CDR3 protein: CSVVLIRESYEQYF. The CDR3 DNA is TGCAGCGTCGTATTGATTCGGGAGTCCTACGAGCAGTACTTC.

V usage is TRBV11-2 and J usage is TRBJ2-3; D not certain. Looked up from germline, CDR1 is SGHAT and CDR2 is FQNNGV. This CDR3 is 16 amino acids long. Trimming took 1 base from V and 3 from J, leaving 14 bases between them. This CDR3 is CASSLVAGPATDTQYF. DNA of the CDR3: TGTGCCAGCAGCTTAGTGGCAGGCCCGGCGACAGATACGCAGTATTTT.

V is TRBV6-1 and J is TRBJ2-3; tentative D call: TRBD1 (5 bases). This CDR3 has 16 amino acids. The V gene's germline CDR1 is MNHNS and CDR2 SASEGT. V gave up 2 bases and J gave up 2 bases, with 14 bases separating them. The CDR3 region is CASSERVAGITDTQYF. The CDR3, as DNA: TGTGCCAGCAGTGAAAGAGTCGCAGGGATCACAGATACGCAGTATTTT.

This clone was seen a few times. V usage is TRBV29-1 and J usage is TRBJ2-1; 7 bases are a match to TRBD2. CDR1 and CDR2 (germline): SQVTM, ANQGSEA. The CDR3 totals 14 residues. After removal of 4 bases from V and 5 bases from J, the junction contained 8 bases not matched to a gene. This CDR3 reads CSVGASGINNEQFF. CDR3 DNA sequence: TGCAGCGTTGGGGCTAGCGGAATTAACAATGAGCAGTTCTTC.

The chain links TRBV7-6 to TRBJ1-5; D ambiguous. The CDR3 consists of 14 residues. In germline, CDR1 is SGHVS, CDR2 FNYEAQ. Trimming cost V 0 bases and J 5 bases, with 8 bases left between them. CDR3 loop: CASSLAEADQPQHF. The CDR3 bases are TGTGCCAGCAGCTTAGCGGAAGCGGATCAGCCCCAGCATTTT. Full variable domain (remainder filled in from reference TRBV7-6 and TRBJ1-5): GAGVSQSPRYKVTKRGQDVALRCDPISGHVSLYWYRQALGQGPEFLTYFNYEAQQDKSGLPNDRFSAERPEGSISTLTIQRTEQRDSAMYRCASSLAEADQPQHFGDGTRLSIL.

This clone has a handful of counts. The chain links TRBV27 to TRBJ1-1; possible D gene TRBD1, 5 bases. Germline V gene sequence: CDR1 MNHEY, CDR2 SMNVEV (reference sequence). The CDR3 totals 14 residues. V lost 5 bases to trimming and J lost 1 base, with 11 bases between them. This CDR3 is CASSPLDRNTEAFF. The DNA of the CDR3 is TGTGCCAGCAGTCCACTAGACAGGAACACTGAAGCTTTCTTT.

This clone has a single count. The chain is built from TRBV2 and TRBJ1-2; 10 bases map to TRBD1. CDR1 SNHLY and CDR2 FYNNEI come from the germline V gene. The CDR3 runs 13 residues. Trimming took 4 bases from V and 7 from J; bases not matched to a gene: 3. This CDR3 reads CASSGTGGAGYTF. The DNA for the CDR3 is TGTGCCAGCAGTGGGACAGGGGGGGCTGGCTACACCTTC. Variable domain in full (rest from reference TRBV2 and TRBJ1-2): EPEVTQTPSHQVTQMGQEVILRCVPISNHLYFYWYRQILGQKVEFLVSFYNNEISEKSEIFDDQFSVERPDGSNFTLKIRSTKLEDSAMYFCASSGTGGAGYTFGSGTRLTVV.

DNA for the CDR3: TGTGCCACCCGGTCCGAAAGCTCCTATAATTCACCCCTCCACTTT. It specifies CATRSESSYNSPLHF. The chain recombines TRBV2 with TRBJ1-6; D not certain. V was clipped by 10 bases and J by 0 bases, with 13 bases between them. This CDR3 region has 15 residues. The V gene's germline CDR1 is SNHLY and CDR2 FYNNEI.

The CDR3 DNA follows: TGTGCCAGCAGCTCACTCGGGACTAGCGGGAGCAATGAGCAGTTCTTC. The encoded protein is CASSSLGTSGSNEQFF. The V call is TRBV7-2, the J call TRBJ2-1, with 14 bases matching TRBD2. V gave up 4 bases and J gave up 6 bases; unmatched junction bases: 5. The CDR3 loop spans 16 amino acids. Germline assignment: CDR1 SGHTA and CDR2 FQGNSA.

The chain uses TRBV18 and TRBJ1-1; 11 bases agree with TRBD1. There are 15 residues in the CDR3. Germline V gene sequence: CDR1 KGHSH, CDR2 LQKENI. Trimming at V came to 6 bases and at J to 4 bases, leaving 7 bases not matched to a gene. CDR3 sequence: CASSGTGGAVTEAFF. CDR3 sequence (DNA): TGTGCCAGCTCGGGGACAGGGGGGGCGGTCACTGAAGCTTTCTTT. Supplemented by reference TRBV18 and TRBJ1-1, the full variable domain reads NAGVMQNPRHLVRRRGQEARLRCSPMKGHSHVYWYRQLPEEGLKFMVYLQKENIIDESGMPKERFSAEFPKEGPSILRIQQVVRGDSAAYFCASSGTGGAVTEAFFGQGTRLTVV.

V is TRBV19 and J is TRBJ2-7; the match to TRBD1 covers 10 bases. The CDR3 runs to 16 residues. The germline gives CDR1 LNHDA, CDR2 SQIVND (reference sequence). The V gene end was trimmed by 2 bases and the J gene end by 2 bases; junction bases not matched to a gene: 6. The CDR3 bases are TGTGCCAGTAGTATATTGACCGGGACAGGGGCCTACGAGCAGTACTTC. It is translated as CASSILTGTGAYEQYF.

The V gene is TRBV9, the J gene TRBJ2-3, with a possible D match to TRBD1 (5 bases). This CDR3 region has 14 residues. The V end was cut by 5 bases, the J end by 0 bases, with 10 bases between. The germline V gene has CDR1 SGDLS and CDR2 YYNGEE. The CDR3 nucleotides read TGTGCCAGCAGGCCCAGGGCTAGCACAGATACGCAGTATTTT. Protein: CASRPRASTDTQYF.

This chain links TRBV5-1 with TRBJ1-5; TRBD1 is a possible D gene (5 bases). V lost 4 bases and J 5 bases, leaving 16 bases between the germline ends. The CDR3 spans 15 residues. CDR1 SGHRS and CDR2 YFSETQ come from the germline V gene. CDR3 sequence (DNA): TGCGCCAGCAGCCTAGCCGGGACGGGTGATCAGCCCCAGCATTTT. This sequence encodes CASSLAGTGDQPQHF.

The chain is built from TRBV10-3 and TRBJ2-3; D is unresolved. This CDR3 region has 14 residues. Trimming shortened V by 3 bases and J by 3 bases, and 10 bases separated the two germline ends. In germline, CDR1 is ENHRY, CDR2 SYGVKD. For the CDR3, the DNA is TGTGCCATCAGTGACTTGGTAGAAACAGATACGCAGTATTTT. It codes for CAISDLVETDTQYF.

The gene calls are TRBV5-4 and TRBJ2-2; TRBD2 agrees at 11 bases. The CDR3 has 16 amino acids. CDR1 is SGHNT, CDR2 YYREEE, per germline (reference sequence). V dropped 1 base and J dropped 5; count of bases not matched to a gene: 4. DNA of the CDR3: TGTGCCAGCAGCTTGAGTCTAGCGGGAGGTACCGGGGAGCTGTTTTTT. Protein sequence: CASSLSLAGGTGELFF.

J is TRBJ2-3 and V is TRBV2; D is unresolved. This CDR3 has 17 amino acids. Trimming took off 3 bases at V and 2 bases at J, with 18 bases between the two ends. The germline CDR1 and CDR2 sequences are SNHLY and FYNNEI. The CDR3 DNA reads TGTGCCAGCAGTGAGGGTCGCCACAACCGATACACAGATACGCAGTATTTT. As protein: CASSEGRHNRYTDTQYF.

This chain links TRBV5-5 with TRBJ2-7, with TRBD2 matching 7 bases. The CDR3 is 13 amino acids. The V and J ends lost 3 bases and 3 bases, in that order; junction bases with no gene match: 3. CDR1 and CDR2 (germline): SGHKS, YYEKEE (reference sequence). CDR3 region: CASSSRGGYEQYF. Written as DNA, the CDR3 is TGTGCCAGCAGCTCCCGCGGGGGCTACGAGCAGTACTTC. Looking up the rest from reference TRBV5-5 and TRBJ2-7 gives the full variable domain: DAGVTQSPTHLIKTRGQQVTLRCSPISGHKSVSWYQQVLGQGPQFIFQYYEKEERGRGNFPDRFSARQFPNYSSELNVNALLLGDSALYLCASSSRGGYEQYFGPGTRLTVT.

V and J are TRBV4-1 and TRBJ2-3; D might be TRBD1 or TRBD2, each matching 5 bases. This CDR3 region has 15 residues. Trimming removed 9 bases at V and 0 bases at J, with 16 bases between. Per germline, CDR1 MGHRA and CDR2 YSYEKL. The CDR3 is CASNPGRGSTDTQYF. Here the CDR3 DNA reads TGCGCCAGTAACCCGGGAAGGGGTAGCACAGATACGCAGTATTTT.

The rearrangement links TRBV19 to TRBJ1-5, with TRBD1 as a possible D gene (5 bases). The germline V gene has CDR1 LNHDA and CDR2 SQIVND (reference sequence). This CDR3 is built from 14 residues. V was cut by 5 bases and J by 9 bases, with 17 bases left in between. The CDR3 region has the DNA TGTGCCAGTAGTGAGGGCCAGGGCCTTAGGCCCCAGCATTTT. Protein: CASSEGQGLRPQHF.

The V and J genes are TRBV5-1 and TRBJ2-4, with D uncertain. The germline gives CDR1 SGHRS, CDR2 YFSETQ. The CDR3 contains 14 residues. The V and J ends lost 0 bases and 8 bases respectively, with 12 bases between them. CDR3 protein: CASSLGRTTDIQYF. In DNA, the CDR3 is TGCGCCAGCAGCTTGGGACGAACCACGGACATTCAGTACTTC.

With regard to this clone: At one of its ends the junction is not consistent with the germline gene, which may arise from a read error. This chain joins TRBV2 and TRBJ2-1; 12 bases map to TRBD2. The V gene's germline CDR1 is SNHLY and CDR2 FYNNEI. The CDR3 loop spans 13 amino acids. The CDR3 bases are TGTGCCAGCACCCTGCTAGCGGGAGGGGAGCGGTTCTTC. It encodes CASTLLAGGERFF.

V gene TRBV28 combines with J gene TRBJ1-5; TRBD1 is a possible D gene (5 bases). V lost 6 bases and J 5 bases, leaving 20 bases between the germline ends. CDR3 size: 16 residues. CDR1 is MDHEN and CDR2 is SYDVKM in the germline V gene. CDR3 nucleotide sequence: TGTGCCAGCAGCCCCGGGGGACCGAGGAGCTATCAGCCCCAGCATTTT. It specifies CASSPGGPRSYQPQHF.

V and J are TRBV27 and TRBJ1-1; a possible D gene is TRBD1 (6 bases). Germline CDR1 and CDR2: MNHEY and SMNVEV (reference sequence). There are 14 residues in the CDR3. Trimming removed 6 bases from V and 1 base from J, with 12 bases in between. CDR3 sequence: CASRIRGANTEAFF. DNA of the CDR3: TGTGCCAGCAGGATACGGGGGGCGAACACTGAAGCTTTCTTT.

J is TRBJ1-2 and V is TRBV4-1; 7 bases agree with TRBD1. The germline V gene encodes CDR1 MGHRA and CDR2 YSYEKL. The CDR3 covers 16 residues. The V segment lost 0 bases and the J segment 8 bases; nucleotides outside the gene matches: 12. CDR3 nucleotides: TGCGCCAGCAGCCAAGATCCGGGAGGGGGCCGAGGAGGCTACACCTTC. Amino acid sequence: CASSQDPGGGRGGYTF.

This chain connects TRBV5-8 to TRBJ2-1, with TRBD1 matching over 10 bases. The V segment lost 2 bases and the J segment 8 bases; nucleotides outside the gene matches: 4. Germline CDR1 reads SGHTS; CDR2 reads YDEGEE. The CDR3 has 14 amino acids. The CDR3 region has the DNA TGTGCCAGCAGCTTCACCGGGACAGGGGATGAGCAGTTCTTC. Translating gives CASSFTGTGDEQFF.